This T cell receptor (beta chain) was sequenced during a study of PD-L1 blockade in urothelial cancer (TCRdb year 2017). Describing the broader study: Therapy was started at some point between 2014 and 2016 for all patients, and atezolizumab 1,200 mg was administered intravenously every 3 weeks. Durable clinical benefit was defined as a progression-free survival longer than 6 months, and TCR features were additionally tested against progression-free survival and overall survival. Pretreatment tumor samples, along with matched peripheral blood collected serially before and after atezolizumab treatment, underwent TCR sequencing. Roughly ten patients achieved durable clinical benefit and some 21 did not. About nine tenths of the roughly 29 patients were identified as males with urothelial cancer of bladder origin, and a prior smoking history was reported by 18 of 29 patients. Patients had an ECOG performance status of 0 or 1 and had received between 0 and 3 prior chemotherapy regimens. Blood samples were analyzed at 3 weeks after treatment start (second dose) and at 6 weeks after treatment start. Whole exome sequencing and RNA sequencing of pretreatment tumors were performed alongside TCR sequencing in the same patients. Blood samples gave median yields of approximately 130,000 T cells and 82,636 unique TCRs, along with a median clonality of about 0.084. Under 30 patients had pretreatment blood TCR-seq, about 25 had at least one posttreatment blood collection, and about 25 had tumor TCR-seq. The study, an exploratory multi-omic analysis, examined somatic, immune and clinical correlates of response to PD-L1 blockade with atezolizumab in urothelial cancer.

To estimate absolute template abundance from read counts, synthetic TCR analog templates were spiked into each PCR. The immunoSEQ assay was used to amplify TCRbeta CDR3 regions from genomic DNA with bias-controlled V and J gene primers. Sequencing of rearranged TCRbeta segments was done at approximately 20X coverage. For the original study's pipeline: Sequencing errors were corrected by clustering and CDR3s were annotated against IMGT to assign V, D and J genes. Only productive TCRbeta rearrangements were used in downstream analyses, excluding out-of-frame or stop-codon sequences. To compute clonality, Shannon entropy was normalized by the log of the number of unique productive sequences and then subtracted from one. Clones differing between time points or between blood and tumor were identified using Fisher's exact test with Benjamini-Hochberg correction, with an adjusted p below 0.01 applied as the threshold. In its TCRdb copy, this immuneACCESS table keeps in-frame sequences only and misses some clones. Where compared with another copy, unresolved V genes explain less than half of these, and the others have no known cause. From that table come the V and J calls and clone size; the DNA was used to work out D and trimming. In this sample the table shows about 84,000 clones, around 80% of which occur a single time. The top ten clones comprise 8% to 10% of the sample.

Looking up the germline V gene yields CDR1 SGHTA and CDR2 FQGNSA. V lost 5 bases and J lost 7 bases, and the count of bases not matched to a germline gene is 11. From cysteine to phenylalanine, the CDR3 is 18 amino acids long. The kept DNA is CDR3 alone, 54 bases in frame from the first base. The sample holds a few counts of this clone. It lacks a known antigen. No base quality information exists; no much larger clone differs at one position. A cohort of approximately 31 patients with locally advanced or metastatic urothelial carcinoma, treated at Memorial Sloan Kettering on a trial protocol, was included. Peripheral blood mononuclear cells were collected pretreatment and during treatment, with between 1 and 8 total time points obtained per patient. The Qiagen DNeasy Blood extraction kit was used to purify genomic DNA from total PBMCs and tumor samples. Collected pretreatment and during treatment, PBMCs were isolated and stored as previously described.

Results the study describes overall, beyond this receptor: At 3 weeks after the start of treatment, tumor-associated TCR clones in peripheral blood had expanded more in patients with durable benefit (n ≈ 22, p = 0.022). Because of the small sample size (n ≈ 27) and the many exploratory analyses performed, the results are intended to be regarded as hypothesis-generating. Improved progression-free and overall survival was associated with having pretreatment peripheral blood TCR clonality below the median.

The specimen comprised PBMCs, sampled around atezolizumab (anti-PD-L1) treatment. The sequence was collected from an older man with urothelial cancer. The rearranged segments are TRBV7-2 and TRBJ2-2, with TRBD2 matching 15 junction bases. CDR3 region: CASSVGTSGRRIGGELFF. The bases are TGTGCCAGCAGCGTCGGGACTAGCGGGAGGAGAATAGGCGGGGAGCTGTTTTTT.